Listed below are T cell receptor beta chains from one sample, sequenced in a study of OX40 agonist ivuxolimab in advanced cancers. The table came from immunoSEQ multiplex PCR; TCRdb's copy has only in-frame clones and leaves some out. The sample has tens of thousands of clones; 80% to 90% are singletons. The sequencing here drew on CD4+ or CD8+ T cells sorted from blood, taken in a trial of the OX40 agonist ivuxolimab. These TCRs come from an adult with an advanced solid tumor such as melanoma, head and neck, liver or kidney cancer. Each CDR3 is given with its conserved first and last residue. The D gene is left open where the match is weak. Clone size appears in some rows only: once, few, many, or a class for an expanded clone.

j_call	clone_size	d_call	v_call	cdr3_nt	cdr3_aa
TRBJ1-5	.	.	TRBV9	TGTGCCAGCAGCCTTGGGCAGGGGATGTTTCAGCCCCAGCATTTT	CASSLGQGMFQPQHF
TRBJ2-3	.	TRBD2	TRBV7-2	TGTGCCAGCAGCTTAGCCGGACTAGCGGGTTTTCGGTCAGATACGCAGTATTTT	CASSLAGLAGFRSDTQYF
TRBJ1-5	.	.	TRBV23-1	TGCGCCAGCAGTCAATCGACCCATCAGCCCCAGCATTTT	CASSQSTHQPQHF
TRBJ1-1	.	TRBD1	TRBV19	TGTGCCAGTACCGAGGGCCCGGGACAGCTGAACACTGAAGCTTTCTTT	CASTEGPGQLNTEAFF
TRBJ2-7	.	.	TRBV30	TGTGCCTGGAGTGTACTTCCTAGCTCCTACGAGCAGTACTTC	CAWSVLPSSYEQYF
TRBJ1-4	.	.	TRBV2	TGTGCCAGCAGTGAATACCAGGCACCACGGGAAAAACTGTTTTTT	CASSEYQAPREKLFF
TRBJ2-2	.	.	TRBV7-9	TGTGCCAGCGCAGGACCCGCGGTGGTTAGGTGGACCGGGGAGCTGTTTTTT	CASAGPAVVRWTGELFF
TRBJ2-5	.	TRBD2	TRBV27	TGTGCCAGCAGTTTATTAGCGGGGATCCAAGAGACCCAGTACTTC	CASSLLAGIQETQYF
TRBJ1-1	once	.	TRBV4-1	TGCGCCAGCAGCGCCCACTGGGCTGAAGCTTTCTTT	CASSAHWAEAFF
TRBJ2-5	.	.	TRBV4-2	TGTGCCAGCAGCCAAGTCCTGGGTGAGACCCAGTACTTC	CASSQVLGETQYF
TRBJ2-1	.	.	TRBV29-1	TGCAGCGTTGAAGGAGAGACCATATACAATGAGCAGTTCTTC	CSVEGETIYNEQFF
TRBJ1-2	.	TRBD1	TRBV30	TGTGCCTGGGACAGGGGGCTTGGCTACACCTTC	CAWDRGLGYTF
TRBJ2-1	.	TRBD2	TRBV2	TGTGCCAGCAGGTTAGCGGGGGGCTCATACAATGAGCAGTTCTTC	CASRLAGGSYNEQFF
TRBJ1-5	.	.	TRBV6-5	TGTGCCAGCAGTTACTATAGCAATCAGCCCCAGCATTTT	CASSYYSNQPQHF
TRBJ1-1	.	.	TRBV6-5	TGTGCCAGCAGTGGCCGGGGGGGAGGCACTGAAGCTTTCTTT	CASSGRGGGTEAFF
TRBJ2-7	.	TRBD1	TRBV27	TGTGCCAGCAGCACAACGGGACAGCCCTACGAGCAGTACTTC	CASSTTGQPYEQYF
TRBJ2-5	.	TRBD1	TRBV6-1	TGTGCCAGCAGTAAAGGGACAGGGGCTTGGGAGACCCAGTACTTC	CASSKGTGAWETQYF
TRBJ2-1	.	TRBD2	TRBV27	TGTGCCAGCAGTTTACAGCTAGCGGGAGTGGATGAGCAGTTCTTC	CASSLQLAGVDEQFF
TRBJ2-4	.	.	TRBV5-4	TGTGCCAGCAGCTTGGGGCAGGGCGAAAACATTCAGTACTTC	CASSLGQGENIQYF
TRBJ1-5	.	TRBD1	TRBV7-9	TGTGCCAGCAGCTTAGGACAGGGCACTAGCAATCAGCCCCAGCATTTT	CASSLGQGTSNQPQHF
TRBJ2-1	.	.	TRBV14	TGTGCCAGCAGTTCATTCGGGGCCGGTGAGCAGTTCTTC	CASSSFGAGEQFF
TRBJ2-7	.	.	TRBV7-9	TGTGCCAGCAGCTTTACAGGCTCCCACGAGCAGTACTTC	CASSFTGSHEQYF
TRBJ2-7	.	.	TRBV9	TGTGCCAGCAGCGCGTGGGACGGGAACTACGAGCAGTACTTC	CASSAWDGNYEQYF
TRBJ1-3	.	.	TRBV5-1	TGCGCCAGCAGCACCGGCAACTCTGGAAACACCATATATTTT	CASSTGNSGNTIYF
TRBJ2-5	.	TRBD2	TRBV27	TGTGCCAGCAGTTTAAGGCGGGGGGGGAACCAAGAGACCCAGTACTTC	CASSLRRGGNQETQYF
TRBJ1-1	.	.	TRBV16	TGTGCCGACGCCATGGAGAACACTGAAGCTTTCTTT	CADAMENTEAFF
TRBJ1-1	.	.	TRBV29-1	TGCAGCGCCGAGGGGATGGCTGAAGCTTTCTTT	CSAEGMAEAFF
TRBJ2-7	.	TRBD1	TRBV6-6	TGTGCCAGCAGTTACGGGACAGGGGTCGACGAGCAGTACTTC	CASSYGTGVDEQYF
TRBJ2-7	.	.	TRBV6-4	TGTGCCAGCACAATTATCCACACTTTGCTTGACAAGTACTTC	CASTIIHTLLDKYF
TRBJ2-1	once	.	TRBV7-3	TGTGCCAGCAGCAAAGAAAATTACAATGAGCAGTTCTTC	CASSKENYNEQFF
TRBJ2-7	.	.	TRBV27	TGTGCCAGCAGTTTTAGCGGATGGTCCTACGAGCAGTACTTC	CASSFSGWSYEQYF
TRBJ2-7	.	.	TRBV27	TGTGCCAGCAGTTTATCGGGCAACTACGAGCAGTACTTC	CASSLSGNYEQYF
TRBJ2-7	.	TRBD2	TRBV19	TGTGCCAGTACCAAGACTAGCGGGGGTCTCGAGCAGTACTTC	CASTKTSGGLEQYF
TRBJ2-1	.	.	TRBV2	TGTGCCAGCAGAGACACCGGAGGCGGCAATGAGCAGTTCTTC	CASRDTGGGNEQFF
TRBJ2-1	.	TRBD1	TRBV14	TGTGCCAGCAGCCAAGGAATCGTGTGGGAGACAGGGGGCTTCCCCTACAATGAGCAGTTCTTC	CASSQGIVWETGGFPYNEQFF
TRBJ2-3	.	.	TRBV5-1	TGCGCCAGCAGCTTGGAACGTAACCCAGATACGCAGTATTTT	CASSLERNPDTQYF
TRBJ2-7	once	TRBD2	TRBV9	TGTGCCAGCAGCGTAGCCCCTTTAGCGGGAGATCGCGAGCAGTACTTC	CASSVAPLAGDREQYF
TRBJ1-2	.	.	TRBV28	TGTGCCAGCACCCCCCCGAGAAAGGATGGCTACACCTTC	CASTPPRKDGYTF
TRBJ1-1	.	.	TRBV19	TGTGCCAGTAGTATAGGAGGGTTCACTGAAGCTTTCTTT	CASSIGGFTEAFF
TRBJ2-3	.	TRBD2	TRBV18	TGTGCCAGCTCACCTGGACTAGCGGGGCCTTATAGCACAGATACGCAGTATTTT	CASSPGLAGPYSTDTQYF
TRBJ2-2	.	.	TRBV7-9	TGTGCCAGCAGCTTACGCAGGGATGGGAACACCGGGGAGCTGTTTTTT	CASSLRRDGNTGELFF
TRBJ2-7	.	.	TRBV2	TGTGCCAGCGCCGGGACAGAGCAGTACTTC	CASAGTEQYF
TRBJ2-1	.	TRBD1	TRBV19	TGTGCCAGTAGTATAGGGCAGGGGGCAATTAATGAGCAGTTCTTC	CASSIGQGAINEQFF
TRBJ2-3	.	.	TRBV25-1	TGTGCCAGCAGTGAATTGGGGGGTTTCACAGATACGCAGTATTTT	CASSELGGFTDTQYF
TRBJ2-7	.	TRBD2	TRBV7-9	TGTGCCAGCAGACAACTAGCGGGGGGCATAGTCCACGAGCAGTACTTC	CASRQLAGGIVHEQYF
TRBJ1-5	.	.	TRBV11-2	TGTGCCAGCAGCTTAGGCAGATCCGGGAAACAGCCCCAGCATTTT	CASSLGRSGKQPQHF
TRBJ2-1	once	.	TRBV19	TGTGCCAGTAGAGCCCAGTTGAGCTCCTACAATGAGCAGTTCTTC	CASRAQLSSYNEQFF
TRBJ1-2	.	.	TRBV27	TGTGCCAGCAGTCGGAGGGGCCATATATATGGCTACACCTTC	CASSRRGHIYGYTF
TRBJ2-2	once	.	TRBV27	TGTGCCAGCAGACATACCGGGGAGCTGTTTTTT	CASRHTGELFF
TRBJ2-7	.	TRBD2	TRBV5-1	TGCGCCAGCAGCTTGGCCACGGGGGGAGCCACCTACGAGCAGTACTTC	CASSLATGGATYEQYF
TRBJ2-1	.	.	TRBV19	TGTGCCAGTATAGGCAGGTACAATGAGCAGTTCTTC	CASIGRYNEQFF
TRBJ2-3	.	TRBD2	TRBV5-1	TGCGCCAGCAGCCCTAGGACTAGCGGGGAGGATACGCAGTATTTT	CASSPRTSGEDTQYF
TRBJ2-6	.	TRBD1	TRBV19	TGTGCAATTAAGGGAGTGACAGGGACTGGGGCCAACGTCCTGACTTTC	CAIKGVTGTGANVLTF
TRBJ2-7	.	.	TRBV27	TGTGCCAGCAGTTTAGCAGAGCCCTACGAGCAGTACTTC	CASSLAEPYEQYF
TRBJ1-5	.	.	TRBV27	TGTGCCAGCAGTTTATCGGGACAAAATAGCAATCAGCCCCAGCATTTT	CASSLSGQNSNQPQHF